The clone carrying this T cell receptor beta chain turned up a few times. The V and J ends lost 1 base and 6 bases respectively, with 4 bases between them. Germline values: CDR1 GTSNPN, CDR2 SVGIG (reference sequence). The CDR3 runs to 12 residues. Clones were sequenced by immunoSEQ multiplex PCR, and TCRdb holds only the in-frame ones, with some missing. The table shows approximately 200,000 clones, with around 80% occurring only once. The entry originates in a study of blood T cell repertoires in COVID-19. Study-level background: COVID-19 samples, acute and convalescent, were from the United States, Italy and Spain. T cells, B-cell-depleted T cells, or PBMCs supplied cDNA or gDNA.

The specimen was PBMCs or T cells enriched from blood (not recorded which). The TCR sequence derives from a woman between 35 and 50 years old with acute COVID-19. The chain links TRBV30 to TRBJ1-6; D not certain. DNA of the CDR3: TGTGCCTGGAGTGAAGCTAATTCACCCCTCCACTTT. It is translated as CAWSEANSPLHF. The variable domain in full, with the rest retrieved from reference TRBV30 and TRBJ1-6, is SQTIHQWPATLVQPVGSPLSLECTVEGTSNPNLYWYRQAAGRGLQLLFYSVGIGQISSEVPQNLSASRPQDRQFILSSKKLLLSDSGFYLCAWSEANSPLHFGNGTRLTVT.